The table lists the clone carrying this T cell receptor (beta chain) with many counts. The junction had 2 bases not matched to a gene; V was cut back by 2 bases and J by 4 bases. Per germline, CDR1 MNHEY and CDR2 SMNVEV (reference sequence). The CDR3 is 14 residues long. It was with unique molecular identifiers that the TCRbeta library was prepared. MiXCR, run by TCRdb on the PCR reads, gives a single entry per CDR3 protein. The table records approximately 590,000 distinct CDR3 sequences, more than 9% of them present only once. This entry belongs to a study of T-cell reconstitution after alpha-beta-depleted transplantation in children.

J is TRBJ2-7 and V is TRBV27; 10 bases agree with TRBD1. Sequenced material: PBMCs from the stem cell graft donor, taken from the stem cell graft. The clonotype originates from a human donor who donated a stem cell graft to a child with acute myeloid leukemia. CDR3 sequence (DNA): TGTGCCAGCAGTTTAACGGGACAGGGGTACGAGCAGTACTTC. This encodes CASSLTGQGYEQYF.